This T cell receptor beta chain came from a study of blood T cells in healthy people across ages. Looked up from germline, CDR1 is DFQATT and CDR2 is SNEGSKA (reference sequence). The junction had 6 bases not matched to a gene; V was cut back by 2 bases and J by 3 bases. There are 14 residues in the CDR3. Primed by a sample-barcoded 5' primer and a J-beta primer mix, a second PCR proceeded for roughly 6 to 12 cycles. TCRdb re-called the 5' RACE reads through MiXCR, storing one row per CDR3 protein. The sample records some 1.4 million distinct CDR3 sequences, approximately 42% being singletons. This clonotype was observed a handful of times.

The source of this sequence is a woman between 18 and 30 years old in good health. Material: blood. The chain employs TRBV20-1 and TRBJ2-7; 8 bases are shared with TRBD1. The CDR3 DNA reads as TGCAGTGCTAGAACGTGGGACAGGAACTACGAGCAGTACTTC. It codes for CSARTWDRNYEQYF.